Reported below is one T cell receptor (beta chain). The CDR3 length is 16 residues. V gave up 8 bases and J gave up 0 bases, with 19 bases separating them. Germline values: CDR1 LNHDA, CDR2 SQIVND (reference sequence). The data originate from a study of T-cell reconstitution after alpha-beta-depleted transplantation in children. Unique molecular identifiers were built into the TCRbeta library. One entry per CDR3 protein, called by TCRdb with MiXCR from the PCR reads. The profile shows around 410,000 distinct CDR3 sequences, 11% of them singletons. The TCR was taken from a human donor who donated a stem cell graft to a child with acute myeloid leukemia. The sequencing used PBMCs from the stem cell graft donor, collected from the stem cell graft. The chain combines TRBV19 with TRBJ1-1; no clear D gene. This chain's CDR3 is CASSNPGHPMNTEAFF. Written as DNA, the CDR3 is TGTGCCAGTTCAAATCCTGGTCACCCCATGAACACTGAAGCTTTCTTT.